The clone carrying this T cell receptor beta chain was counted between two and nine times. The antigen remains unidentified. This record comes from a study of cytomegalovirus exposure and HLA in healthy donors. Overall study context: HLA-typed donors were the source of around 87 million unique TCRs, which an early data release held. Whole-study findings and limits: A reported reduction in N-insertions relative to the roughly 670-donor mean was seen in an Asian-associated ancestry cluster in a later analysis.

V dropped 2 bases and J dropped 8 bases, with 15 bases sitting between them. Germline CDR1 GTSNPN, CDR2 SVGIG (reference sequence). The CDR3 length is 13 residues. Primers for the PCR totalled 60 Vbeta and 13 Jbeta. Repertoires were generated with immunoSEQ multiplex PCR, while TCRdb's copy carries only in-frame clones and drops some. The sample lists about 130,000 clones; roughly 70% were seen once. This TCR came from a man aged 25 to 45 in good health and CMV-seronegative. The chain uses TRBV30 and TRBJ1-2; TRBD1 is a possible D gene (6 bases). The sequencing input was PBMCs. CDR3: CAWSPQGIDGYTF. The CDR3 nucleotides read TGTGCCTGGAGTCCCCAGGGGATTGACGGCTACACCTTC.